What follows are 15 T cell receptor beta chains derived from one specimen sequenced in a study of blood T cell repertoires in COVID-19. TCRdb's table, derived via immunoSEQ multiplex PCR, lists solely in-frame clones and lacks some. The sample lists approximately 150,000 clones; about four fifths were seen once. Sequenced material: peripheral blood. These TCRs come from a human donor in a cohort sampled during active COVID-19.

V gene TRBV7-8 combines with J gene TRBJ1-1; D is ambiguous. The germline V gene encodes CDR1 SGHVS and CDR2 FQNEAQ. The CDR3 contains 14 residues. The V end lost 3 bases, the J end lost 1 base, and 9 bases lay between the germline ends. CDR3 in DNA: TGTGCCAGCAGCTTGGGTACGGGGAACACTGAAGCTTTCTTT. This translates into CASSLGTGNTEAFF. The variable domain in full, with the rest retrieved from reference TRBV7-8 and TRBJ1-1, is GAGVSQSPRYKVAKRGQDVALRCDPISGHVSLFWYQQALGQGPEFLTYFQNEAQLDKSGLPSDRFFAERPEGSVSTLKIQRTQQEDSAVYLCASSLGTGNTEAFFGQGTRLTVV.

This sequence joins TRBV9 and TRBJ2-2; 13 bases align to TRBD2. The CDR3 loop spans 18 amino acids. CDR1 is SGDLS, CDR2 YYNGEE, per germline. V gave up 6 bases and J gave up 2 bases; unmatched junction bases: 10. As DNA, the CDR3 is TGTGCCAGCACCACCGCCGGGACTAGCGGGGCAAACACCGGGGAGCTGTTTTTT. The encoded protein is CASTTAGTSGANTGELFF. Full variable domain (rest looked up from reference TRBV9 and TRBJ2-2): DSGVTQTPKHLITATGQRVTLRCSPRSGDLSVYWYQQSLDQGLQFLIQYYNGEERAKGNILERFSAQQFPDLHSELNLSSLELGDSALYFCASTTAGTSGANTGELFFGEGSRLTVL.

The table lists this clone with a few counts. The chain joins TRBV27 to TRBJ1-4, with 9 positions matching TRBD1. J lost 8 bases, V lost 9 bases, and 4 bases had no gene match. The CDR3 has 12 amino acids. In germline, CDR1 is MNHEY, CDR2 SMNVEV (reference sequence). CDR3 sequence: CASKQGAEKLFF. Written as DNA, the CDR3 is TGTGCCAGTAAACAGGGGGCAGAAAAACTGTTTTTT.

The chain links TRBV28 to TRBJ1-2; 10 bases fit TRBD1. Losses at the gene ends were 5 bases for V and 4 bases for J; bases not matched to a gene: 13. This CDR3 spans 17 amino acids. Per the germline V gene, CDR1 is MDHEN and CDR2 is SYDVKM. Written as DNA, the CDR3 is TGTGCCAGCAGTCCTGGGACAGGGGCCCTCCTTGGCTATGGCTACACCTTC. Protein: CASSPGTGALLGYGYTF.

This chain connects TRBV5-4 to TRBJ2-1; 13 bases are a match to TRBD2. The V segment lost 4 bases and the J segment 3 bases; nucleotides outside the gene matches: 10. The CDR3 runs 18 residues. The germline V gene encodes CDR1 SGHNT and CDR2 YYREEE (reference sequence). The CDR3 loop is CASSNGLAGEIFYNEQFF. The CDR3 coding sequence is TGTGCCAGCAGCAATGGACTAGCGGGAGAAATATTCTACAATGAGCAGTTCTTC.

The gene calls are TRBV19 and TRBJ2-4; 7 nucleotides agree with TRBD1. Germline CDR1 reads LNHDA; CDR2 reads SQIVND (reference sequence). V was clipped by 7 bases and J by 2 bases; unmatched bases: 5. This CDR3 is 14 amino acids long. The CDR3 loop is CASTPRGSKNIQYF. In DNA form, the CDR3 reads TGTGCCAGTACCCCCAGGGGGTCCAAAAACATTCAGTACTTC.

The table lists this clone with a few counts. The chain links TRBV2 to TRBJ2-6; no clear D. V was trimmed by 7 bases and J by 4 bases, leaving 14 bases between them. The CDR3 runs to 15 residues. The germline CDR1 and CDR2 sequences are SNHLY and FYNNEI. The CDR3 DNA sequence: TGTGCCAGCACCAGACTCCGTGGGGGGGCCAACGTCCTGACTTTC. Its translation is CASTRLRGGANVLTF.

The chain joins TRBV7-2 to TRBJ1-1, with 7 bases that match TRBD1. CDR1 and CDR2 (germline): SGHTA, FQGNSA. The length of the CDR3 is 15 residues. Trimming cost V 0 bases and J 4 bases; bases outside gene matches: 5. The CDR3 sequence: CASSLARGRGTEAFF. The DNA of the CDR3 is TGTGCCAGCAGCTTAGCGAGGGGGCGGGGCACTGAAGCTTTCTTT.

This clone was recorded once. The chain combines TRBV7-3 with TRBJ2-1; 8 bases align to TRBD2. Germline loops: CDR1 SGHTA, CDR2 FQGTGA. This CDR3 is built from 17 residues. J lost 6 bases, V lost 4 bases, and 14 bases had no gene match. The CDR3 region has the DNA TGTGCCAGCAGCTCGACTCTAGCGGGCCGAGGGGGCAATGAGCAGTTCTTC. It specifies CASSSTLAGRGGNEQFF.

The J gene is TRBJ1-1, the V gene TRBV7-8; TRBD1 matches at 7 bases. The CDR3 totals 16 residues. V was pared by 2 bases and J by 4 bases, with 10 bases of the junction left unmatched. CDR1 and CDR2 (germline): SGHVS, FQNEAQ. CDR3 sequence (DNA): TGTGCCAGCAGCTTACACACACAGGGGCTCGGCACTGAAGCTTTCTTT. The encoded protein is CASSLHTQGLGTEAFF.

The gene calls are TRBV10-2 and TRBJ1-3; D unresolved. The V gene's germline CDR1 is WSHSY and CDR2 SAAADI. The CDR3 consists of 17 residues. Trimming shortened V by 3 bases and J by 0 bases, and 15 bases separated the two germline ends. The CDR3, as DNA: TGCGCCAGCAGTGATAGGACTGTAAACCCCTCTGGAAACACCATATATTTT. It is translated as CASSDRTVNPSGNTIYF.

This clone was seen a few times. The chain uses TRBV6-2 or TRBV6-3 and TRBJ1-1, with unresolved D. V was clipped by 4 bases and J by 3 bases, with 9 bases between them. This CDR3 contains 13 residues. CDR1 and CDR2 (germline): MNHEY, SVGEGT. The CDR3 loop is CASSSLVYTEAFF. CDR3 in DNA: TGTGCCAGCAGTTCCCTTGTATACACTGAAGCTTTCTTT.

The genes are TRBV15 and TRBJ1-2; tentatively, D is TRBD1 (5 bases). Germline V gene sequence: CDR1 LNHNV, CDR2 YYDKDF (reference sequence). V was shortened by 0 bases and J by 5 bases, with 16 bases between the two germline ends. CDR3 size: 16 residues. The CDR3 here is CATSRDLGAVVYGYTF. For the CDR3, the DNA is TGTGCCACCAGCAGAGATCTAGGGGCGGTCGTTTATGGCTACACCTTC.

DNA of the CDR3: TGCAGCGTTGATGTAGGGGGAACAGATACGCAGTATTTT. It translates to CSVDVGGTDTQYF. J is TRBJ2-3 and V is TRBV29-1; D perhaps matches TRBD1 (6 bases). V gave up 3 bases and J gave up 3 bases, with 10 bases separating them. The germline V gene has CDR1 SQVTM and CDR2 ANQGSEA. The CDR3 spans 13 residues.

This clone was seen a single time. This sequence joins TRBV21-1 and TRBJ2-3; TRBD2 is taken as the D call from the table, unchecked against the DNA. TRBV21-1 is a listed pseudogene. This CDR3 has 18 residues. The CDR3 sequence: CASSKYYLAGEATDTQYF. The DNA for the CDR3 is TGTGCCAGCAGCAAATACTATTTAGCGGGAGAGGCAACAGATACGCAGTATTTT.